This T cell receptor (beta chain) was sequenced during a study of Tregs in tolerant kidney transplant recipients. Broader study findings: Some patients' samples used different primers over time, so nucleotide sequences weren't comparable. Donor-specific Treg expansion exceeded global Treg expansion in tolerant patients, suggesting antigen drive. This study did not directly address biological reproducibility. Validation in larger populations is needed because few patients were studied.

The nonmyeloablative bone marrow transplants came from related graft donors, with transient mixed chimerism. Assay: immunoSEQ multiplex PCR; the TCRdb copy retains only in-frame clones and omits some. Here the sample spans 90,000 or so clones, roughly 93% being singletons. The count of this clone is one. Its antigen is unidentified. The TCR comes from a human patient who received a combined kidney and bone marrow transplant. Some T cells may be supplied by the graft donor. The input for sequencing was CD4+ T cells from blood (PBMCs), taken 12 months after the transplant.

The chain's CDR3 is CASSPPSYNEQFF. In DNA form, the CDR3 reads TGTGCCAGCAGCCCCCCTTCCTACAATGAGCAGTTCTTC. J is TRBJ2-1 and V is TRBV14; D not resolved. The ends were cut back, 4 bases at V and 1 base at J, with 5 bases in the middle. This CDR3 is 13 amino acids long. Per germline, CDR1 SGHDN and CDR2 FVKESK.